This TCR beta chain stems from a study of T-cell reconstitution after alpha-beta-depleted transplantation in children. CDR1 is DFQATT and CDR2 is SNEGSKA in the germline V gene (reference sequence). The CDR3 spans 13 residues. Trimming took 4 bases from V and 8 from J; bases not matched to a gene: 8. This clonotype has just a few counts. Preparation of the TCRbeta library involved a method that used unique molecular identifiers. TCRdb ran MiXCR on the PCR reads and lists one entry per CDR3 protein. The sample has a few hundred thousand distinct CDR3 sequences, 9.5% to 13% seen once. The specimen was PBMCs, collected before TCRalphabeta/CD19-depleted stem cell transplant. This clonotype was obtained from a child younger than two with acute myeloid leukemia, due to receive a stem cell transplant. The V and J genes are TRBV20-1 and TRBJ2-7, with 10 bases aligning to TRBD2. In nucleotides, the CDR3 is TGCAGTGCTACCGGACTAGCGGCTTCCCAGCAGTACTTC. Its protein is CSATGLAASQQYF.